Listed below are T cell receptor beta chains from one sample, sequenced in a study of kidney transplant recipient with SARS-CoV-2 infection. Each CDR3 protein is one row after TCRdb ran MiXCR on the reads. The data show roughly 250,000 distinct CDR3 sequences, around 30% seen once. The sequences come from a blood sample, collected at baseline and on day 111 from a kidney transplant recipient. These receptors were taken from a young adult male patient who had COVID-19 and was a kidney transplant recipient. Part of the T cell pool may stem from the graft donor. Each CDR3 is given with its conserved first and last residue. A D gene is named only where the DNA matches it firmly. For some rows the clone size is stated as once, few or many, or as a class when expanded; others skip it.

d_gene	v_gene	abundance	j_gene	CDR3nt	CDR3aa
.	TRBV7-6	few	TRBJ1-5	TGTGCCAGCAGCTTAGCGGCAGGATCTAATCAGCCCCAGCATTTT	CASSLAAGSNQPQHF
.	TRBV5-4	.	TRBJ1-2	TGTGCCAGCATTTACCGCGTACCAGGAAAGACCTATGGCTACACCTTC	CASIYRVPGKTYGYTF
TRBD2	TRBV11-1	.	TRBJ2-7	TGTGCCAGCAACTTGGGACTAGCGGACTACGAGCAGTACTTC	CASNLGLADYEQYF
.	TRBV7-7	many	TRBJ1-2	TGTGCCAGCAGCTTGTCTTGTAAGTGCCGAAAGACCTATGGCTACACCTTC	CASSLSCKCRKTYGYTF
.	TRBV11-3	many	TRBJ1-2	TGTGCCAGCAGCGCCCAAATCGATCTCGGAAAGACCTATGGCTACACCTTC	CASSAQIDLGKTYGYTF
.	TRBV27	many	TRBJ2-2	TGTGCCAGCAGTTTAAACCCCTATAACACCGGGGAGCTGTTTTTT	CASSLNPYNTGELFF
.	TRBV2	many	TRBJ1-2	TGTGCCAGCAGCCGGGACACAGCTAACTATGGCTACACCTTC	CASSRDTANYGYTF
.	TRBV19	many	TRBJ1-6	TGTGCCAGTACGGGCAGGGGAGGATCACCCCTCCACTTT	CASTGRGGSPLHF
.	TRBV6-2/TRBV6-3	.	TRBJ2-3	TGTGCCAGCACCCGATGGGGTCGTGTCGGCAAGGGAGATACGCAGTATTTT	CASTRWGRVGKGDTQYF
.	TRBV3-1	.	TRBJ1-2	TGTGCCAGCAGCCAGGCTAGCACCCCTCGAAAGACCTATGGCTACACCTTC	CASSQASTPRKTYGYTF
.	TRBV6-1	many	TRBJ1-5	TGTGCCAGCAGTGACAGTTCGAGGGGATTTTTCAATCAGCCCCAGCATTTT	CASSDSSRGFFNQPQHF
.	TRBV5-1	many	TRBJ1-6	TGCGCCAGCAGCAGAACCGACAGTAATAATTCACCCCTCCACTTT	CASSRTDSNNSPLHF
.	TRBV28	many	TRBJ1-5	TGTGCCAGCAGCCCCCACGGACAGCCCCAGCATTTT	CASSPHGQPQHF
.	TRBV4-2	.	TRBJ2-1	TGTGCCAGCAGCCAAGATTGGGGGGCTGACGAGTACAATGAGCAGTTCTTC	CASSQDWGADEYNEQFF
.	TRBV5-1	many	TRBJ1-2	TGCGCCAGCAAAGCCAGGGTTGGAAGCTATGGCTACACCTTC	CASKARVGSYGYTF
.	TRBV6-7	.	TRBJ1-2	TGTGCCAGCAGTGGTGTGGAGCGTATTCGAAAGACCTATGGCTACACCTTC	CASSGVERIRKTYGYTF
TRBD2	TRBV20-1	few	TRBJ2-1	TGCAGTGCTCGAAGACTAGCGGGAGCGTCCTACAATGAGCAGTTCTTC	CSARRLAGASYNEQFF
.	TRBV30	many	TRBJ1-2	TGTGCCTGGACCATAGACGGCGGCTACACCTTC	CAWTIDGGYTF
TRBD1	TRBV13	.	TRBJ2-7	TGTGCCAGCAGCCTCGCAAGGACAGGGAATATTCCCTACGAGCAGTGCTTC	CASSLARTGNIPYEQCF
.	TRBV10-2	.	TRBJ1-6	TGCGCCAGCAGGCTGTCGGCCGCCGGATCACCCCTCCACTTT	CASRLSAAGSPLHF
.	TRBV13	many	TRBJ2-7	TGTGCCAGCAGCTCAGGTGGGCAGGCTACCTACGAGCAGTACTTC	CASSSGGQATYEQYF
TRBD1	TRBV5-1	many	TRBJ1-5	TGCGCCAGCAGCCCTGGACAGGAGAATCAGCCCCAGCATTTT	CASSPGQENQPQHF
.	TRBV3-1	.	TRBJ1-1	TGTGCCAGCAGCCTGGGCGGTCCCATTTCAAATCGCACTGAAGCTTTCTTT	CASSLGGPISNRTEAFF
.	TRBV10-3	many	TRBJ2-1	TGTGCCATCAGTGAGGGGGAAAGGAGAGGCGAATCCTACAATGAGCAGTTCTTC	CAISEGERRGESYNEQFF
.	TRBV7-8	.	TRBJ2-2	TGTGCCAGCAGCTCCGTACTAGTCTCGAACACCGGGGAGCTGTTTTTT	CASSSVLVSNTGELFF
.	TRBV25-1	.	TRBJ1-2	TGTGCCAGCAGTCGAAAGGCAGAACTGGGAAAGACCTATGGCTACACCTTC	CASSRKAELGKTYGYTF
.	TRBV22-1	many	TRBJ2-6	TGTCCTGGGAGCGCTGTAGAAAGCGAACAAAGTCGGGCCAACGTCCTGACTTTC	CPGSAVESEQSRANVLTF
.	TRBV5-1	many	TRBJ2-2	TGCGCCAGCAGCTTGGATCCAAGGAACACCGGGGAGCTGTTTTTT	CASSLDPRNTGELFF
.	TRBV11-3	many	TRBJ1-1	TGTGCCAGCAGCTTAGACTTCACTGAAGCTTTCTTT	CASSLDFTEAFF
.	TRBV3-1	many	TRBJ2-2	TGTGCCAGCAGCGAATCGGATCCCATTTCAGGCTTGACCGGGGAGCTGTTTTTT	CASSESDPISGLTGELFF
.	TRBV2	many	TRBJ2-2	TGTGCCAGCAGTGAACAGGGGTACACCGGGGAGCTGTTTTTT	CASSEQGYTGELFF
.	TRBV14	many	TRBJ1-3	TGTGCCAGCAGCCTAAAGCTTGAGGGGTCAGGAAACACCATATATTTT	CASSLKLEGSGNTIYF
.	TRBV19	many	TRBJ1-5	TGTGCCAGTAGGGGGGGTTTCAATCAGCCCCAGCATTTT	CASRGGFNQPQHF
.	TRBV7-9	few	TRBJ1-2	TGTGCCAGCAGCGTTATTACATACCATGGAAAGACCTATGGCTACACCTTC	CASSVITYHGKTYGYTF
.	TRBV27	many	TRBJ2-5	TGTGCCAGCAGCTTGCCGGCACGGGAGACCCAGTACTTC	CASSLPARETQYF
.	TRBV8-2	few	TRBJ1-2	TGTGGCAGTCTTTACACTGATAGCCGAAAGACCTATGGCTACACCTTC	CGSLYTDSRKTYGYTF
.	TRBV12-2	.	TRBJ2-3	TGTGCAAGTCGCTCGAAACCAGCGGGAGTCAGAGATACGCAGTATTTT	CASRSKPAGVRDTQYF
.	TRBV7-9	many	TRBJ1-2	TGTGCCAGCAGCTTAATTTCAGGGACGACGGATGGCTACACCTTC	CASSLISGTTDGYTF
.	TRBV28	many	TRBJ1-1	TGTGCCAGCAGGGACACGAACACTGAAGCTTTCTTT	CASRDTNTEAFF
TRBD1	TRBV5-1	many	TRBJ2-2	TGCGCCAGCAGCTTGGGTCTTTCGGGACAGGGGGTCGGCGGGGAGCTGTTTTTT	CASSLGLSGQGVGGELFF
.	TRBV28	many	TRBJ1-5	TGTGCCAGCAGTTTGGACCCGGGGGGTAGCAATCAGCCCCAGCATTTT	CASSLDPGGSNQPQHF
TRBD2	TRBV6-4	.	TRBJ2-5	TGTGCCAGCAGGGGGGTAGCGGGGGTTAATTTGGAGACCCAGTACTTC	CASRGVAGVNLETQYF
.	TRBV7-2	.	TRBJ2-7	TGTGCCAGCAGCCGCCGGCGGACAGAGCCCTACGAGCAGTACTTC	CASSRRRTEPYEQYF
TRBD1	TRBV18	many	TRBJ1-1	TGTGCCAGCTCGCAGGGGGGAGGCTTGACTGAAGCTTTCTTT	CASSQGGGLTEAFF
.	TRBV19	many	TRBJ2-7	TGTGCCAGTAGGGGACTTGAATCCTACGAGCAGTACTTC	CASRGLESYEQYF
.	TRBV6-6	.	TRBJ1-3	TGTGCCAACGGGGCAAACTCTGGAAACACCATATATTTT	CANGANSGNTIYF